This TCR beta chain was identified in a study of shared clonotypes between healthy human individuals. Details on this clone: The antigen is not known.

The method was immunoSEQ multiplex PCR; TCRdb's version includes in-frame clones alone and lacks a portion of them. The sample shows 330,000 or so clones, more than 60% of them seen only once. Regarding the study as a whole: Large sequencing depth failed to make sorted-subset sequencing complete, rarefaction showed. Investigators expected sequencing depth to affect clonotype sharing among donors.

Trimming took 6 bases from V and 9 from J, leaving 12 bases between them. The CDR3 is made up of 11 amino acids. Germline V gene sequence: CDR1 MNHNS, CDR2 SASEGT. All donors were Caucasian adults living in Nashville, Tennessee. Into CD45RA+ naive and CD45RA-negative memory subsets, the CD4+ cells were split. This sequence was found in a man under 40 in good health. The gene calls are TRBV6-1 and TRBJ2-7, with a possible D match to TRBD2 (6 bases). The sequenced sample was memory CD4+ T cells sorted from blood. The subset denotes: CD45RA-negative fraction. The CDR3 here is CASSHGGGQYF. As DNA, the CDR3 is TGTGCCAGCAGCCACGGGGGTGGGCAGTACTTC.